This T cell receptor beta chain was obtained from a study of cytomegalovirus exposure and HLA in healthy donors. Study-level points and caveats: 87-base-pair reads could not separate some V segments, including TRBV6-2 and TRBV6-3. Segments of the TCR beta V type were, in most cases, productive about 90% or about 30% of the time in an earlier analysis.

Recording of this donor's CMV serostatus was not done. V gave up 7 bases and J gave up 1 base, with 13 bases separating them. CDR3 length: 14 residues. Germline CDR1 reads LNHDA; CDR2 reads SQIVND (reference sequence). On this clone: Antigen: not known.

Amplification used 60 Vbeta primers and 13 Jbeta primers. Profiled with immunoSEQ multiplex PCR; TCRdb holds only in-frame clones, not every one. This sample carries roughly 93,000 clones, roughly 82% of them seen once, and the ten largest clones take approximately 8.4%. The specimen sequenced was PBMCs. This sequence joins TRBV19 and TRBJ1-1, with a tentative D call TRBD1 (5 bases). The sequence was obtained from a human donor in good health. CDR3 DNA: TGTGCCAGTAAGGTGCGGGGGGGGAACACTGAAGCTTTCTTT. Its translation is CASKVRGGNTEAFF. The whole variable domain, filled in from reference TRBV19 and TRBJ1-1, reads DGGITQSPKYLFRKEGQNVTLSCEQNLNHDAMYWYRQDPGQGLRLIYYSQIVNDFQKGDIAEGYSVSREKKESFPLTVTSAQKNPTAFYLCASKVRGGNTEAFFGQGTRLTVV.